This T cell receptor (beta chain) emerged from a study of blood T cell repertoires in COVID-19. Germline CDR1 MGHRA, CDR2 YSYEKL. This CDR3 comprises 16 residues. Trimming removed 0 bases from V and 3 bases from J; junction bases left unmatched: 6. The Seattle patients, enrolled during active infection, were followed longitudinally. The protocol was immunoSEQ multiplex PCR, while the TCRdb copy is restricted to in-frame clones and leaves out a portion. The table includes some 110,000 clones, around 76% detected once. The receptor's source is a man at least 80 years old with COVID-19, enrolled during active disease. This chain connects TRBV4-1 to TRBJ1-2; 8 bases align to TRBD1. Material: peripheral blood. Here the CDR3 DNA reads TGCGCCAGCAGCCAAGATCCGGACAGGGTGGACTATGGCTACACCTTC. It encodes CASSQDPDRVDYGYTF.